Listed here is a single T cell receptor (beta chain). The data were obtained in a study of blood T cell repertoires in COVID-19. On the study more broadly: Sites across the United States, Italy and Spain contributed samples from acute and convalescent COVID-19. PBMCs, B-cell-depleted T cells, or T cells were the source of the cDNA or gDNA that made up the material.

The germline CDR1 and CDR2 sequences are SGHKS and YYEKEE (reference sequence). The germline V and J ends were trimmed by 4 bases and 10 bases, with 15 bases remaining between them. The CDR3 runs to 13 residues. In the study's own analysis: Estimated nucleated cell counts came from reference gene primer amplification. Sequencing was performed with immunoSEQ multiplex PCR; in TCRdb, only in-frame clones are kept and a portion is missing. V, J and clone size are taken as reported in that table, and D and trimming were inferred from the DNA itself. Counted here are 90,000 to 100,000 clones, over 75% occurring once; the ten biggest clones make up just over 5%.

The material sequenced was peripheral blood. This receptor was obtained from a man aged 45-65 years with acute or convalescent COVID-19. The rearrangement uses TRBV5-5 and TRBJ2-1; a weak D match, TRBD2 (5 bases). DNA for the CDR3: TGTGCCAGCAGCGGACTCAGGATTGGAGAGCAGTTCTTC. Residues: CASSGLRIGEQFF.